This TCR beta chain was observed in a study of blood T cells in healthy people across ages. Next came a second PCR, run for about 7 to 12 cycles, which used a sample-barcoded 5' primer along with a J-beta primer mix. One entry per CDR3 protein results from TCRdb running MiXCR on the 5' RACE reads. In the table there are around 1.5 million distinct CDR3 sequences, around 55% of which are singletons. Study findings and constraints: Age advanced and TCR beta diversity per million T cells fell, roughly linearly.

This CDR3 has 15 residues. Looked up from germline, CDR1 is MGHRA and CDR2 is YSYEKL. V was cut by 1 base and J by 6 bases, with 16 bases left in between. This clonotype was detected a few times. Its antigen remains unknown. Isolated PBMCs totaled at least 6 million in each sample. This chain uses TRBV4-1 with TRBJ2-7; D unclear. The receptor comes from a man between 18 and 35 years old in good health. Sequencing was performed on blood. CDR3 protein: CASSQGAVSGSEQYF. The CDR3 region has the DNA TGCGCCAGCAGCCAAGGCGCCGTTTCCGGAAGCGAGCAGTACTTC.